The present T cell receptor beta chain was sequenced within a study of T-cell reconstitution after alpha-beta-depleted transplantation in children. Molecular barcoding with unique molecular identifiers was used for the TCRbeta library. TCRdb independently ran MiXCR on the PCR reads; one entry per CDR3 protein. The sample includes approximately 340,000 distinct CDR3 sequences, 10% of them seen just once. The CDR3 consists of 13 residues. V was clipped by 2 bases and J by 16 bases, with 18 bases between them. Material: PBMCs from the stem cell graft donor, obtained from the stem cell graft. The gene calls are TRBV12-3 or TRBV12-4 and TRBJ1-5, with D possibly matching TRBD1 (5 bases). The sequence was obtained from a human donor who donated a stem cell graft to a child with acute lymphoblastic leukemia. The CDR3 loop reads CASSLSSTEGKHF. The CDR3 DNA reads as TGTGCCAGCAGTTTAAGTTCGACAGAGGGTAAACATTTT.